These 27 T cell receptor beta chains were all obtained from the same sample, sequenced in a study of cytotoxic CD8 clonotypes in ibrutinib-treated CLL. Clones were sequenced by immunoSEQ multiplex PCR, and TCRdb holds only the in-frame ones, with some missing. The data contain around 330,000 clones, 67% of them singletons. Sequencing used PBMCs, obtained after 36 months of ibrutinib treatment. The receptors here all came from a human donor with chronic lymphocytic leukemia.

This clone was picked up a small number of times. The CDR3 sequence is CASSLGETQYF. CDR3 nucleotides: TGTGCCAGCAGTTTGGGGGAGACCCAGTACTTC. The chain carries TRBV28 and TRBJ2-5; no clear D. Germline CDR1 is MDHEN and CDR2 is SYDVKM. The length of the CDR3 is 11 residues. The V gene lost 3 bases and the J gene lost 5 bases, with 4 bases spanning the gap.

This chain joins TRBV2 and TRBJ2-5; the match to TRBD2 covers 7 bases. The trim removed 5 bases at V and 5 bases at J, leaving 8 bases unmatched. The CDR3 is made up of 14 amino acids. Germline lookup yields CDR1 SNHLY and CDR2 FYNNEI. The CDR3 region is CASSSSGSGETQYF. The DNA of the CDR3 is TGTGCCAGCAGTTCTAGCGGCTCCGGCGAGACCCAGTACTTC.

The V and J genes are TRBV28 and TRBJ2-5; TRBD2 agrees at 8 bases. The DNA end is a closer match to TRBJ2-7, so the J assignment may be wrong. The CDR3 contains 14 residues. Looked up from germline, CDR1 is MDHEN and CDR2 is SYDVKM. The chain's CDR3 is CATIGNGRAGEQYF. CDR3 bases: TGTGCCACTATAGGGAACGGGAGGGCTGGCGAGCAGTACTTC.

The rearrangement joins TRBV14 to TRBJ2-2; 10 nucleotides align to TRBD1. This CDR3 is built from 17 residues. The germline V gene has CDR1 SGHDN and CDR2 FVKESK. V shed 0 bases, J shed 6 bases, and the junction held 7 bases outside the gene matches. The CDR3 here is CASSQEVGTGVPGELFF. CDR3 DNA sequence: TGTGCCAGCAGCCAAGAGGTGGGGACAGGGGTCCCCGGGGAGCTGTTTTTT.

This clone was picked up one time. CDR3 region: CASSGRNRVNTEAFF. The DNA of the CDR3 is TGTGCCAGCAGTGGGAGAAATCGGGTGAACACTGAAGCTTTCTTT. V usage is TRBV6-1 and J usage is TRBJ1-1, with D unresolved. CDR3 length: 15 amino acids. The germline V gene encodes CDR1 MNHNS and CDR2 SASEGT. V gave up 4 bases and J gave up 0 bases, with 12 bases separating them.

The J gene is TRBJ2-1, the V gene TRBV19; 11 nucleotides agree with TRBD1. The CDR3 has 16 amino acids. Germline V gene sequence: CDR1 LNHDA, CDR2 SQIVND (reference sequence). Trimming at V came to 3 bases and at J to 6 bases, leaving 7 bases not matched to a gene. The CDR3: CASSILRDRGINEQFF. CDR3 DNA: TGTGCCAGTAGTATTCTCCGGGACAGGGGGATCAATGAGCAGTTCTTC.

This clone has more than one count but fewer than ten. V usage is TRBV29-1 and J usage is TRBJ2-7, with 9 positions matching TRBD2. This CDR3 comprises 13 residues. The V gene's germline CDR1 is SQVTM and CDR2 ANQGSEA. The V segment lost 5 bases and the J segment 3 bases; nucleotides outside the gene matches: 5. CDR3 sequence: CSVRAGGLYEQYF. The DNA for the CDR3 is TGCAGCGTTAGAGCGGGGGGACTCTACGAGCAGTACTTC.

J is TRBJ1-2 and V is TRBV15, with 8 bases fitting TRBD1. The germline CDR1 and CDR2 sequences are LNHNV and YYDKDF (reference sequence). The CDR3 runs 15 residues. Germline trimming cut 6 bases from V and 4 bases from J; bases unmatched to any gene: 10. The CDR3 bases are TGTGCCACCAGGGGAACAGGGGGATTGGGCTATGGCTACACCTTC. Translation gives CATRGTGGLGYGYTF.

The chain employs TRBV18 and TRBJ1-5; D gene unclear. In germline, CDR1 is KGHSH, CDR2 LQKENI. Trimming shortened V by 2 bases and J by 1 base, and 9 bases separated the two germline ends. The CDR3 runs 15 residues. CDR3 protein: CASSPGVESNQPQHF. CDR3 bases: TGTGCCAGCTCACCAGGGGTGGAGAGCAATCAGCCCCAGCATTTT.

J is TRBJ1-2 and V is TRBV18; D not resolved. CDR3 size: 15 residues. Germline CDR1 and CDR2: KGHSH and LQKENI. The germline V and J ends were trimmed by 2 bases and 6 bases, with 16 bases remaining between them. The CDR3: CASSPGQYLTDGYTF. The CDR3 DNA follows: TGTGCCAGCTCACCAGGTCAATACCTAACAGATGGCTACACCTTC.

The chain uses TRBV9 and TRBJ2-7; D is unresolved. The length of the CDR3 is 14 residues. The germline V and J ends were trimmed by 3 bases and 2 bases, with 12 bases remaining between them. Germline V lookup: CDR1 SGDLS, CDR2 YYNGEE. The CDR3 loop reads CASSALGSTYEQYF. The CDR3 nucleotides are TGTGCCAGCAGCGCTCTGGGATCAACCTACGAGCAGTACTTC.

The rearrangement links TRBV27 to TRBJ2-5; TRBD1 or TRBD2 may be the D gene (5 bases each). This CDR3 comprises 14 residues. Germline V gene lookup returns CDR1 MNHEY and CDR2 SMNVEV (reference sequence). Between the trimmed V and J ends, which lost 5 bases and 2 bases, there was a span of 12 bases. CDR3 sequence: CASSPRGRQETQYF. The DNA for the CDR3 is TGTGCCAGCAGTCCGAGGGGCCGTCAAGAGACCCAGTACTTC.

The rearrangement joins TRBV18 to TRBJ2-1; D ambiguous. V lost 5 bases and J 2 bases, leaving 19 bases between the germline ends. Germline V lookup: CDR1 KGHSH, CDR2 LQKENI. The CDR3 runs to 17 residues. This CDR3 is CASSKLTGPGAYNEQFF. In nucleotides, the CDR3 is TGTGCCAGCTCAAAACTGACTGGACCCGGAGCCTACAATGAGCAGTTCTTC.

This chain connects TRBV5-1 to TRBJ1-2; 8 nucleotides line up with TRBD1. Germline loops: CDR1 SGHRS, CDR2 YFSETQ. The CDR3 is made up of 12 amino acids. With 3 bases clipped from V and 5 bases from J, the junction kept 0 bases outside the gene matches. CDR3 residues: CASSWTGYGYTF. The CDR3 coding sequence is TGCGCCAGCAGCTGGACAGGGTATGGCTACACCTTC.

This clone has more than one count but fewer than ten. V is TRBV6-1 and J is TRBJ2-7; D might be TRBD1 (6 bases). The CDR3 has 14 residues. Germline loops: CDR1 MNHNS, CDR2 SASEGT. Trimming took off 4 bases at V and 3 bases at J, with 13 bases between the two ends. CDR3 region: CASSAWTENYEQYF. CDR3 nucleotide sequence: TGTGCCAGCAGTGCCTGGACAGAGAACTACGAGCAGTACTTC.

The V call is TRBV27, the J call TRBJ1-2; no reliable D call. With 0 bases removed from V and 5 bases from J, the gap between germline ends came to 7 bases. Germline V gene sequence: CDR1 MNHEY, CDR2 SMNVEV (reference sequence). This CDR3 region has 13 residues. In DNA form, the CDR3 reads TGTGCCAGCAGTTTATCGCCCGAGTATGGCTACACCTTC. Its protein product is CASSLSPEYGYTF.

This chain joins TRBV28 and TRBJ2-1; D unclear. Trimming stripped 3 bases from V and 5 bases from J, with 8 bases between. The CDR3 totals 13 residues. Per the germline V gene, CDR1 is MDHEN and CDR2 is SYDVKM. The DNA of the CDR3 is TGTGCCAGCAGTTTCTACACAAACAATGAGCAGTTCTTC. It specifies CASSFYTNNEQFF. Full variable domain (remainder filled in from reference TRBV28 and TRBJ2-1): DVKVTQSSRYLVKRTGEKVFLECVQDMDHENMFWYRQDPGLGLRLIYFSYDVKMKEKGDIPEGYSVSREKKERFSLILESASTNQTSMYLCASSFYTNNEQFFGPGTRLTVL.

The chain employs TRBV10-3 and TRBJ1-2; 11 bases fit TRBD1. Germline V lookup: CDR1 ENHRY, CDR2 SYGVKD. The CDR3 spans 16 residues. J was trimmed by 5 bases and V by 2 bases; bases with no gene match: 7. CDR3 residues: CAISERWDRGIYGYTF. The CDR3 DNA reads TGTGCCATCAGTGAGAGGTGGGACAGGGGGATTTATGGCTACACCTTC.

This clone appeared once. V is TRBV29-1 and J is TRBJ1-1; D remains unclear. The V gene lost 5 bases and the J gene lost 0 bases, with 16 bases spanning the gap. CDR1 SQVTM and CDR2 ANQGSEA come from the germline V gene. This CDR3 comprises 15 residues. This CDR3 is CSVTFSAALNTEAFF. As DNA, the CDR3 is TGCAGCGTTACCTTCAGCGCAGCCCTGAACACTGAAGCTTTCTTT.

V and J are TRBV4-3 and TRBJ1-3; D remains ambiguous. There are 15 residues in the CDR3. Germline V lookup: CDR1 LGHNA, CDR2 YSLEER. V lost 0 bases to trimming and J lost 0 bases, with 6 bases between them. CDR3 nucleotide sequence: TGCGCCAGCAGCCAAGATGCGGGCTCTGGAAACACCATATATTTT. It codes for CASSQDAGSGNTIYF.

The chain employs TRBV7-9 and TRBJ2-7, with D uncertain. Between the trimmed V and J ends, which lost 3 bases and 0 bases, there was a span of 9 bases. The CDR3 contains 14 residues. The germline V gene has CDR1 SEHNR and CDR2 FQNEAQ (reference sequence). This CDR3 reads CASSLNRFSYEQYF. CDR3 in DNA: TGTGCCAGCAGCTTGAACAGATTCTCCTACGAGCAGTACTTC.

V is TRBV29-1 and J is TRBJ2-7; D not resolved. Between the trimmed V and J ends, which lost 5 bases and 0 bases, there was a span of 5 bases. From germline, CDR1 is SQVTM and CDR2 ANQGSEA. The CDR3 spans 11 residues. The CDR3 nucleotides are TGCAGCGTTAGGGACTCCTACGAGCAGTACTTC. This sequence encodes CSVRDSYEQYF.

The J gene is TRBJ2-7, the V gene TRBV10-2, with 9 bases fitting TRBD1. CDR1 is WSHSY, CDR2 SAAADI, per germline. V trimming: 3 bases; J trimming: 2 bases; junction bases outside the gene matches: 5. CDR3 length: 15 residues. This CDR3 is CASSETGGPAYEQYF. For the CDR3, the DNA is TGCGCCAGCAGTGAAACAGGGGGCCCGGCCTACGAGCAGTACTTC.

This rearrangement joins TRBV6-1 to TRBJ2-3; D is undetermined. Trimming removed 2 bases at V and 2 bases at J, with 14 bases between. The CDR3 extends over 16 amino acids. Germline CDR1 MNHNS, CDR2 SASEGT. The CDR3 coding sequence is TGTGCCAGCAGTGAAACCCTGGGCGGTATCACAGATACGCAGTATTTT. Protein sequence: CASSETLGGITDTQYF.

The gene calls are TRBV6-1 and TRBJ2-2, with D possibly matching TRBD1 (5 bases). CDR1 and CDR2 (germline): MNHNS, SASEGT. There are 15 residues in the CDR3. The V gene lost 6 bases and the J gene lost 0 bases, with 11 bases spanning the gap. As DNA, the CDR3 is TGTGCCAGCAGCTCCAGGGATACGAACACCGGGGAGCTGTTTTTT. Protein: CASSSRDTNTGELFF.

The chain is built from TRBV9 and TRBJ2-7; a weak D match, TRBD2 (6 bases). Deletions cut 0 bases from V and 4 bases from J, with 11 bases between. The CDR3 spans 14 residues. Germline V gives CDR1 SGDLS, CDR2 YYNGEE. The CDR3 coding sequence is TGTGCCAGCAGCGTAGGCGGGACCGGTTACGAGCAGTACTTC. Translated, it gives CASSVGGTGYEQYF.

This chain links TRBV5-1 with TRBJ2-7; 14 bases map to TRBD2. Germline assignment: CDR1 SGHRS and CDR2 YFSETQ. The V gene end was trimmed by 3 bases and the J gene end by 6 bases; junction bases not matched to a gene: 14. The CDR3 is made up of 18 amino acids. CDR3 sequence: CASSSMGLAGVYEPEQYF. The DNA of the CDR3 is TGCGCCAGCAGCTCAATGGGACTAGCGGGAGTCTATGAGCCCGAGCAGTACTTC.